This entry lists 21 T cell receptor beta chains sequenced from one sample in a study of CD8 T cells in Susac syndrome. An amount of RNA that ranged from roughly 0.45 to 1 ug was reverse transcribed with random hexamers. MiXCR, applied by TCRdb to the immunoSEQ multiplex PCR reads, yields one record per CDR3 protein. The sample lists 250,000 to 300,000 distinct CDR3 sequences, 89% occurring once. Sample: CD8+ T cells from PBMCs. All receptors derive from a human donor with multiple sclerosis.

The V and J genes are TRBV27 and TRBJ2-7; 14 nucleotides align to TRBD2. V gave up 5 bases and J gave up 7 bases; unmatched junction bases: 25. There are 21 residues in the CDR3. The germline V gene encodes CDR1 MNHEY and CDR2 SMNVEV (reference sequence). CDR3 in amino acids: CASSAEPPGLAGEPVEGEQYF. The CDR3 DNA reads as TGTGCCAGCAGTGCCGAGCCCCCGGGACTAGCGGGAGAGCCGGTGGAGGGGGAGCAGTACTTC.

The V call is TRBV2, the J call TRBJ2-3; 9 nucleotides line up with TRBD2. The CDR3 has 18 residues. J was trimmed by 2 bases and V by 1 base; bases with no gene match: 10. Germline-derived CDR1 and CDR2 are SNHLY and FYNNEI. CDR3 loop: CASSEGLGLATNTDTQYF. The CDR3 nucleotides read TGTGCCAGCAGTGAAGGTCTTGGACTAGCGACAAACACAGATACGCAGTATTTT.

CDR3 residues: CATSRGAGLTNTGELFF. The CDR3 DNA reads TGTGCCACCAGCAGAGGGGCAGGGTTAACGAACACCGGGGAGCTGTTTTTT. The chain couples TRBV15 to TRBJ2-2; D might be TRBD1 (5 bases). CDR1 and CDR2 from the germline V gene are LNHNV and YYDKDF (reference sequence). This CDR3 comprises 17 residues. V lost 1 base and J 0 bases, leaving 12 bases between the germline ends.

The J gene is TRBJ2-1, the V gene TRBV20-1; tentatively, D is TRBD2 (5 bases). V was clipped by 0 bases and J by 0 bases, with 12 bases between them. The CDR3 extends over 16 amino acids. Germline V gene lookup returns CDR1 DFQATT and CDR2 SNEGSKA (reference sequence). The DNA for the CDR3 is TGCAGTGCTAGAGATCCGTCGGGGAGCTCCTACAATGAGCAGTTCTTC. This sequence encodes CSARDPSGSSYNEQFF.

The J gene is TRBJ1-4, the V gene TRBV5-4, with 7 bases that match TRBD1. The CDR3 length is 15 residues. J gave up 4 bases and V 4 bases, and 7 bases lay outside the gene matches. Germline-derived CDR1 and CDR2 are SGHNT and YYREEE (reference sequence). In DNA form, the CDR3 reads TGTGCCAGCAGCCGGTGGACAGGTAGTAATGAAAAACTGTTTTTT. It encodes CASSRWTGSNEKLFF.

The chain has TRBV5-5 and TRBJ2-3, with D uncertain. Germline loops: CDR1 SGHKS, CDR2 YYEKEE (reference sequence). V was cut by 2 bases and J by 4 bases, with 17 bases left in between. CDR3 length: 16 amino acids. The CDR3 region has the DNA TGTGCCAGCAGCTTCTCAGATGACATTGGGGCAGATACGCAGTATTTT. It specifies CASSFSDDIGADTQYF.

This chain uses TRBV15 with TRBJ2-3; 8 nucleotides line up with TRBD2. CDR3 length: 16 amino acids. V gave up 3 bases and J gave up 9 bases; unmatched junction bases: 14. CDR1 is LNHNV, CDR2 YYDKDF, per germline (reference sequence). CDR3 bases: TGTGCCACCAGCAGGGACTGGCCCGGGACTAGGGGGACGCAGTATTTT. This sequence encodes CATSRDWPGTRGTQYF.

The chain employs TRBV6-2 or TRBV6-3 and TRBJ2-1; 10 bases map to TRBD2. This CDR3 contains 16 residues. Germline-derived CDR1 and CDR2 are MNHEY and SVGEGT. V trimming: 3 bases; J trimming: 4 bases; junction bases outside the gene matches: 6. Here the CDR3 reads CASSYGSGRNYNEQFF. Here the CDR3 DNA reads TGTGCCAGCAGTTATGGTAGCGGGAGGAATTACAATGAGCAGTTCTTC.

This chain links TRBV12-3 or TRBV12-4 with TRBJ2-3; TRBD2 matches 9 bases. The CDR3 covers 14 residues. Germline trimming cut 6 bases from V and 3 bases from J; bases unmatched to any gene: 4. CDR3 nucleotide sequence: TGTGCCAGCAGACTAGCGGGTTCAACAGATACGCAGTATTTT. It translates to CASRLAGSTDTQYF.

The rearrangement links TRBV9 to TRBJ2-3; D is perhaps TRBD2 (6 bases). This CDR3 region has 16 residues. The germline CDR1 and CDR2 sequences are SGDLS and YYNGEE. The V end lost 0 bases, the J end lost 4 bases, and 15 bases lay between the germline ends. In DNA, the CDR3 is TGTGCCAGCAGCGTAGACGTGTTGGGGACTGCAGATACGCAGTATTTT. This gives the protein CASSVDVLGTADTQYF.

The genes are TRBV27 and TRBJ1-1; D is uncertain. The CDR3 totals 13 residues. Germline assignment: CDR1 MNHEY and CDR2 SMNVEV (reference sequence). Deletions cut 3 bases from V and 7 bases from J, with 12 bases between. CDR3 region: CASSLSQAGEAFF. In DNA, the CDR3 is TGTGCCAGCAGTTTGAGCCAAGCGGGTGAAGCTTTCTTT.

The V and J genes are TRBV4-1 and TRBJ1-5; D may be TRBD1 (5 bases). There are 17 residues in the CDR3. The V gene lost 0 bases and the J gene lost 6 bases, with 18 bases spanning the gap. The germline gives CDR1 MGHRA, CDR2 YSYEKL. CDR3 sequence reads: CASSQEAGPILVQPQHF. The CDR3 DNA reads TGCGCCAGCAGCCAAGAAGCGGGACCGATCCTAGTTCAGCCCCAGCATTTT.

The rearrangement links TRBV19 to TRBJ1-1; tentative D call: TRBD1 (6 bases). In germline, CDR1 is LNHDA, CDR2 SQIVND (reference sequence). The CDR3 consists of 16 residues. Trimming took off 5 bases at V and 0 bases at J, with 16 bases between the two ends. The CDR3 bases are TGTGCCAGTAGTCCCCGACAGGAGGGTATGAACACTGAAGCTTTCTTT. It is translated as CASSPRQEGMNTEAFF.

The gene calls are TRBV7-9 and TRBJ1-4; 8 nucleotides match TRBD1. The ends lost 3 bases at V and 8 bases at J; junction bases unmatched: 8. CDR1 and CDR2 from the germline V gene are SEHNR and FQNEAQ (reference sequence). This CDR3 comprises 15 residues. The CDR3 DNA reads TGTGCCAGCAGCTTTACGGCCAGGGGGCTGGAAAAACTGTTTTTT. Protein product: CASSFTARGLEKLFF.

The chain has TRBV9 and TRBJ2-3; weak D call: TRBD2 (7 bases). Trimming shortened V by 4 bases and J by 3 bases, and 24 bases separated the two germline ends. Germline V gives CDR1 SGDLS, CDR2 YYNGEE. This CDR3 comprises 18 residues. The chain's CDR3 is CASSQWGGRGNPTDTQYF. The CDR3 nucleotides are TGTGCCAGCAGCCAATGGGGGGGCAGGGGTAATCCGACAGATACGCAGTATTTT.

The chain combines TRBV9 with TRBJ2-7, with 7 bases lining up with TRBD1. Per germline, CDR1 SGDLS and CDR2 YYNGEE. The CDR3 is 15 amino acids. V gave up 4 bases and J gave up 2 bases; unmatched junction bases: 9. The CDR3 DNA reads as TGTGCCAGCAGCCACGGAAGGGACAGCACCTACGAGCAGTACTTC. It yields the protein CASSHGRDSTYEQYF.

The table lists this clonotype with a few counts. The chain recombines TRBV6-2 or TRBV6-3 with TRBJ1-1, with unresolved D. This CDR3 has 16 residues. V was cut by 2 bases and J by 0 bases, with 13 bases left in between. The germline V gene encodes CDR1 MNHEY and CDR2 SVGEGT. DNA for the CDR3: TGTGCCAGCAGTTACCAACTGGATGCAATGAACACTGAAGCTTTCTTT. It translates to CASSYQLDAMNTEAFF.

The chain recombines TRBV20-1 with TRBJ1-5; D gene unclear. V lost 0 bases to trimming and J lost 0 bases, with 9 bases between them. In germline, CDR1 is DFQATT, CDR2 SNEGSKA (reference sequence). The CDR3 loop spans 15 amino acids. CDR3 DNA sequence: TGCAGTGCTAGAGAGGTGCAATATAGCAATCAGCCCCAGCATTTT. Residues: CSAREVQYSNQPQHF.

The chain links TRBV14 to TRBJ1-4; 7 bases line up with TRBD1. The length of the CDR3 is 14 residues. V gave up 5 bases and J gave up 8 bases; unmatched junction bases: 8. From germline, CDR1 is SGHDN and CDR2 FVKESK. CDR3 protein: CASSTGEVREKLFF. The CDR3 DNA sequence: TGTGCCAGCAGCACAGGGGAAGTACGCGAAAAACTGTTTTTT. Complete variable domain (other parts from reference TRBV14 and TRBJ1-4): EAGVTQFPSHSVIEKGQTVTLRCDPISGHDNLYWYRRVMGKEIKFLLHFVKESKQDESGMPNNRFLAERTGGTYSTLKVQPAELEDSGVYFCASSTGEVREKLFFGSGTQLSVL.

This chain connects TRBV29-1 to TRBJ1-2, with 8 bases that match TRBD1. The CDR3 has 13 amino acids. V was pared by 3 bases and J by 5 bases, with 5 bases of the junction left unmatched. CDR1 and CDR2 (germline): SQVTM, ANQGSEA. CDR3 sequence: CSVEETGEYGYTF. CDR3 coding DNA: TGCAGCGTTGAGGAGACAGGGGAGTATGGCTACACCTTC.

J is TRBJ2-7 and V is TRBV28; TRBD2 matches 16 bases. This CDR3 contains 15 residues. V shed 11 bases, J shed 5 bases, and the junction held 9 bases outside the gene matches. CDR1 MDHEN and CDR2 SYDVKM come from the germline V gene. The CDR3 reads CAGTGTSGGGDEQYF. For the CDR3, the DNA is TGTGCCGGCACCGGGACTAGCGGGGGGGGCGACGAGCAGTACTTC.